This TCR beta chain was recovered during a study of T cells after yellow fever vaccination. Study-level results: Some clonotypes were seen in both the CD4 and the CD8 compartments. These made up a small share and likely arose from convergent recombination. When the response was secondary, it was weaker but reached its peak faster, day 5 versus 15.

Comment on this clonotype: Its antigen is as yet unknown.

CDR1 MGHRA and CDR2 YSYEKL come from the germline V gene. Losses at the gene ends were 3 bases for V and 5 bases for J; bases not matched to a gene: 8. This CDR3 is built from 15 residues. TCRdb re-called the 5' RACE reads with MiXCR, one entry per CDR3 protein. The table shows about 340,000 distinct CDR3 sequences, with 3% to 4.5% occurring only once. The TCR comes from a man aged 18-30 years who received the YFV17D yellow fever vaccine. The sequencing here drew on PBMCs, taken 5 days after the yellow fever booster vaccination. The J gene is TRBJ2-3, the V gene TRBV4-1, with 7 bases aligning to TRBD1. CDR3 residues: CASSQSNRDRDTQYF. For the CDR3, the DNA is TGCGCCAGCAGCCAGTCTAACCGGGACAGAGATACGCAGTATTTT.